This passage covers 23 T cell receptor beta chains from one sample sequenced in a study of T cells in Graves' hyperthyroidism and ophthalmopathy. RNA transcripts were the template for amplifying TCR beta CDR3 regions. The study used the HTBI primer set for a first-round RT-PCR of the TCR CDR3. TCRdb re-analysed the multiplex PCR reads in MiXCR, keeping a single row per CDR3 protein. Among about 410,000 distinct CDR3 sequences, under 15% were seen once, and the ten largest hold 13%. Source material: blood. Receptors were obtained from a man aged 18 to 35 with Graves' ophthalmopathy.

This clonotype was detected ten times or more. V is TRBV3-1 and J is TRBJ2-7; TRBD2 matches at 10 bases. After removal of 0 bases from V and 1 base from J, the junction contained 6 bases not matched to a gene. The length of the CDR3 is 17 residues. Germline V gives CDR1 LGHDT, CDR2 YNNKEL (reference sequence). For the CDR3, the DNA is TGTGCCAGCAGCCAAGAAAGGATGGGACTAGCGTCCTACGAGCAGTACTTC. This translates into CASSQERMGLASYEQYF.

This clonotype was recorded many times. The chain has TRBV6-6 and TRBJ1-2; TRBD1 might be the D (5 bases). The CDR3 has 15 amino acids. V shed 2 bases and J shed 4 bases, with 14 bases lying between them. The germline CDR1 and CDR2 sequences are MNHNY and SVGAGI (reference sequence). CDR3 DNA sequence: TGTGCCAGCAGTTACACAGGAGCGAGTGGCTATGGCTACACCTTC. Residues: CASSYTGASGYGYTF.

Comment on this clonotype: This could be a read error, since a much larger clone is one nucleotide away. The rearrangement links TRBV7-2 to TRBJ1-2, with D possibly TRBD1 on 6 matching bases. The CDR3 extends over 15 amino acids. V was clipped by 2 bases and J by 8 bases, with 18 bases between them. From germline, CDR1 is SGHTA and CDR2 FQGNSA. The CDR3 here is CASSLNQGRLPGYTF. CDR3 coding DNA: TGTGCCAGCAGCTTAAACCAGGGGCGCTTACCGGGCTACACCTTC.

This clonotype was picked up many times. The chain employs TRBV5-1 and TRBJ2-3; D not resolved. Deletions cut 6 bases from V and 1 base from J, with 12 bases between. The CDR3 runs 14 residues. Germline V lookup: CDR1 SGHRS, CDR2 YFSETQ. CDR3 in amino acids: CASTRGVRTDTQYF. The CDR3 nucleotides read TGCGCCAGCACCCGAGGAGTTCGCACAGATACGCAGTATTTT. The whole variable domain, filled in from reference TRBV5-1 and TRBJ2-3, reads KAGVTQTPRYLIKTRGQQVTLSCSPISGHRSVSWYQQTPGQGLQFLFEYFSETQRNKGNFPGRFSGRQFSNSRSEMNVSTLELGDSALYLCASTRGVRTDTQYFGPGTRLTVL.

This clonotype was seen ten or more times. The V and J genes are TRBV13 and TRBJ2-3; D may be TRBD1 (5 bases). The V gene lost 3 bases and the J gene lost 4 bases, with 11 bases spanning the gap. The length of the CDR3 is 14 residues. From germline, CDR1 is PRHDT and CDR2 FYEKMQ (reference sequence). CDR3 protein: CASSLAQGPDTQYF. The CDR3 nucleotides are TGTGCCAGCAGCTTGGCGCAGGGCCCAGATACGCAGTATTTT. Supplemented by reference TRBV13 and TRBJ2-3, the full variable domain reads AAGVIQSPRHLIKEKRETATLKCYPIPRHDTVYWYQQGPGQDPQFLISFYEKMQSDKGSIPDRFSAQQFSDYHSELNMSSLELGDSALYFCASSLAQGPDTQYFGPGTRLTVL.

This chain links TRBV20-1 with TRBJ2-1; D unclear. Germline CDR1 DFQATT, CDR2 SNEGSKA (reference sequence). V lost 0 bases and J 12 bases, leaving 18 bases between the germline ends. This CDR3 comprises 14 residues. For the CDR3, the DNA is TGCAGTGCTAGAGATCCCAGGAACCCACTCACGCAGTTCTTC. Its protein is CSARDPRNPLTQFF.

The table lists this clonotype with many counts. CDR3 sequence (DNA): TGTGCCAGCACGCTAGACCAGTGGGGCACAGATACGCAGTATTTT. Its translation is CASTLDQWGTDTQYF. The gene calls are TRBV11-1 and TRBJ2-3; D unclear. V was clipped by 7 bases and J by 1 base, with 15 bases between them. The germline V gene encodes CDR1 SGHAT and CDR2 FQDESV (reference sequence). This CDR3 is built from 15 residues. The entire variable domain, with the rest obtained from reference TRBV11-1 and TRBJ2-3, is as follows: EAEVAQSPRYKITEKSQAVAFWCDPISGHATLYWYRQILGQGPELLVQFQDESVVDDSQLPKDRFSAERLKGVDSTLKIQPAELGDSAMYLCASTLDQWGTDTQYFGPGTRLTVL.

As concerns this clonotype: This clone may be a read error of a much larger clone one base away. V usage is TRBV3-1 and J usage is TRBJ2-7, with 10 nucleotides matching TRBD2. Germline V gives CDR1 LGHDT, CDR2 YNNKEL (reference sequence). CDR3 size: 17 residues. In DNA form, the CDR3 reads TGTGCCAGCAGCCAAGCTAGCGGGGGCCTAGGGGCCTACGGGCAGTACTTC. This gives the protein CASSQASGGLGAYGQYF.

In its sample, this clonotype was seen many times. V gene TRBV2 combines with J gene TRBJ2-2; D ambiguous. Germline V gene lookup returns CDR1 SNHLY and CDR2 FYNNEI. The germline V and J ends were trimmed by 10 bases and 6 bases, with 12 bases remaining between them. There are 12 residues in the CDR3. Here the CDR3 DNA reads TGTGCCACGCTCAGAGAGGCCGGGGAGCTGTTTTTT. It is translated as CATLREAGELFF. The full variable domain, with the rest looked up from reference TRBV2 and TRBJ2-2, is EPEVTQTPSHQVTQMGQEVILRCVPISNHLYFYWYRQILGQKVEFLVSFYNNEISEKSEIFDDQFSVERPDGSNFTLKIRSTKLEDSAMYFCATLREAGELFFGEGSRLTVL.

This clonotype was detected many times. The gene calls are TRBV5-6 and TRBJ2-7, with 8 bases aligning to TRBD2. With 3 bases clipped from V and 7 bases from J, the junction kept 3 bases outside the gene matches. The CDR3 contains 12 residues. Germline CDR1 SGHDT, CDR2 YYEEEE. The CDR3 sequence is CASSWGLGEQYF. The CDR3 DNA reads TGTGCCAGCAGCTGGGGACTAGGGGAGCAGTACTTC.

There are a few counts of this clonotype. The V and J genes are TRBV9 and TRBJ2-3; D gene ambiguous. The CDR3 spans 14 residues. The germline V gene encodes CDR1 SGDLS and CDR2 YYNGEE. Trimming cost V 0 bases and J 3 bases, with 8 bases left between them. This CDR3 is CASSVDMRTDTQYF. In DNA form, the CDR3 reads TGTGCCAGCAGCGTAGACATGCGAACAGATACGCAGTATTTT.

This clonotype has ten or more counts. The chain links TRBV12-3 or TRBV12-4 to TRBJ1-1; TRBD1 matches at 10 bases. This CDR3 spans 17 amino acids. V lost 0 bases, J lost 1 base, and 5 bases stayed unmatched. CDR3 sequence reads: CASSLATGGTSNTEAFF. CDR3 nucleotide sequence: TGTGCCAGCAGTTTAGCGACAGGGGGCACATCGAACACTGAAGCTTTCTTT.

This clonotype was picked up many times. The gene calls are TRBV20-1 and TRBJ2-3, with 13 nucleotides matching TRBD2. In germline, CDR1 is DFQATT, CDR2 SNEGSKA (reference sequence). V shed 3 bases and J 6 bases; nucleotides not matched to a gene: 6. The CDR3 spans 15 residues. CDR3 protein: CSARELAGGLDTQYF. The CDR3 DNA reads TGCAGTGCTAGGGAACTAGCGGGGGGGCTGGATACGCAGTATTTT.

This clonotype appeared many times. CDR3 loop: CASRPDRRFNEQFF. CDR3 nucleotides: TGTGCCAGCAGGCCCGACAGGCGTTTCAATGAGCAGTTCTTC. This rearrangement joins TRBV6-2 or TRBV6-3 to TRBJ2-1; possible D gene TRBD1, 6 bases. The CDR3 loop spans 14 amino acids. V was cut by 6 bases and J by 6 bases, with 15 bases left in between. CDR1 and CDR2 (germline): MNHEY, SVGEGT.

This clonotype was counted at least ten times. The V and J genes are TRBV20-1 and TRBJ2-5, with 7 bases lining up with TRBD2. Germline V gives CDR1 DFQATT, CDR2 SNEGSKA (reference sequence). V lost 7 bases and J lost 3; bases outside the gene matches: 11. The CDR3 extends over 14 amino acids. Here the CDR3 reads CSDVDQLAKETQYF. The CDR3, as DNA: TGCAGTGACGTAGACCAACTAGCGAAAGAGACCCAGTACTTC.

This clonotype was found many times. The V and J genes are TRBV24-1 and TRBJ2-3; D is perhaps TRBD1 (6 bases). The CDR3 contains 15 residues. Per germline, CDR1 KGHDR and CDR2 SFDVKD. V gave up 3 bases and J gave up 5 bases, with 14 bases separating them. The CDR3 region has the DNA TGTGCCACCAGTGATCGGGACACCCGGGAAGATACGCAGTATTTT. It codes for CATSDRDTREDTQYF.

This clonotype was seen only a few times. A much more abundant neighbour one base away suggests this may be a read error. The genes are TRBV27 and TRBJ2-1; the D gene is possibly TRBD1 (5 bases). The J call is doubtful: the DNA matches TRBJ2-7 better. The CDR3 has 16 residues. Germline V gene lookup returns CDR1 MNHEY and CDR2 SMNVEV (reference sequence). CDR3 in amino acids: CASSPLSGVRGNEQYF. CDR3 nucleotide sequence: TGTGCCAGCAGCCCCCTATCTGGAGTAAGGGGCAATGAGCAGTACTTC.

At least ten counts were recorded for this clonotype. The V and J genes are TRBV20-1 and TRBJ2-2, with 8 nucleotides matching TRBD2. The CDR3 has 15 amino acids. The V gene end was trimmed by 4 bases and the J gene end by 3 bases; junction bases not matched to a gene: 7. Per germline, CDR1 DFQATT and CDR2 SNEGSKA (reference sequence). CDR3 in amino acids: CSAMGPAGDTGELFF. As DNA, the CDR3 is TGCAGTGCTATGGGCCCAGCGGGAGACACCGGGGAGCTGTTTTTT.

The CDR3 DNA sequence: TGTGCCAGCAGCGTAGCAGGGGGACCCTTTGACTACGAGCAGTACTTC. It encodes CASSVAGGPFDYEQYF. This rearrangement joins TRBV9 to TRBJ2-7; 7 bases are a match to TRBD1. The CDR3 is 16 amino acids. J gave up 3 bases and V 0 bases, and 9 bases lay outside the gene matches. Germline V gives CDR1 SGDLS, CDR2 YYNGEE.

CDR3: CASSVDGEGSPLHF. The CDR3 bases are TGTGCCAGCAGCGTAGATGGGGAAGGATCACCCCTCCACTTT. The V call is TRBV9, the J call TRBJ1-6; D gene uncertain. The V gene lost 0 bases and the J gene lost 10 bases, with 11 bases spanning the gap. The CDR3 is 14 amino acids. CDR1 is SGDLS, CDR2 YYNGEE, per germline.

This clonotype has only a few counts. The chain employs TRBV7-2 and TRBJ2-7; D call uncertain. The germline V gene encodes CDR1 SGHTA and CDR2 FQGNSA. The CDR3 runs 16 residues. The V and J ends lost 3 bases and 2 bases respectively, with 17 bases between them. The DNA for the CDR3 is TGTGCCAGCAGCTTGGGCGACTTCTACACTACCTACGAGCAGTACTTC. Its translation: CASSLGDFYTTYEQYF.

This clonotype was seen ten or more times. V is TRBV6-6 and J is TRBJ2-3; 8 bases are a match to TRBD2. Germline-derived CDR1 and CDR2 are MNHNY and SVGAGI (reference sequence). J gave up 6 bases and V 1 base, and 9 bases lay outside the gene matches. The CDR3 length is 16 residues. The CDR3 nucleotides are TGTGCCAGCAGTTACTTGGCGGGGGGCCACGGGGATACGCAGTATTTT. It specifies CASSYLAGGHGDTQYF.

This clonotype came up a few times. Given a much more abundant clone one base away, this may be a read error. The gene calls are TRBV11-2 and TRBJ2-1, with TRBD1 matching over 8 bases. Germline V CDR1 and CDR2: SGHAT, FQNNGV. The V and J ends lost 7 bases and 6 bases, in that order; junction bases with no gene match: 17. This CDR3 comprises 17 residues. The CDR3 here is CASNSNSRRTGGNEQFF. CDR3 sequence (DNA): TGTGCCAGCAACTCCAATTCTAGAAGAACAGGGGGCAATGAGCAGTTCTTC.